A single sample gave rise to the 19 T cell receptor beta chains below, sequenced in a study of shared clonotypes between healthy human individuals. Selected positively for CCR7 and CD45RO-negative, naive CD8 cells excluded terminally differentiated effector memory CD45RA+ cells. Here immunoSEQ multiplex PCR was the method, and the copy in TCRdb shows in-frame clones only, minus some. The table has approximately 2,200,000 clones, about 92% seen once. Sequences were obtained from naive CD8+ T cells from PBMCs. The receptors were gathered from a man younger than 35 in good health. Some clones in this sample may be carry-over from other donors' samples.

The V call is TRBV7-9, the J call TRBJ2-1; D gene ambiguous. This CDR3 contains 15 residues. The germline V gene encodes CDR1 SEHNR and CDR2 FQNEAQ (reference sequence). V lost 5 bases and J 4 bases, leaving 15 bases between the germline ends. CDR3 in amino acids: CASSPDGHIYNEQFF. As DNA, the CDR3 is TGTGCCAGCAGCCCCGATGGCCACATATACAATGAGCAGTTCTTC.

V gene TRBV27 combines with J gene TRBJ2-7; 7 nucleotides match TRBD1. This CDR3 contains 16 residues. CDR1 is MNHEY and CDR2 is SMNVEV in the germline V gene (reference sequence). The J segment lost 1 base and the V segment lost 3 bases, leaving 9 bases of the junction unmatched. This CDR3 reads CASSLSPTGLSYEQYF. The CDR3 DNA is TGTGCCAGCAGTTTGTCGCCGACAGGGCTATCCTACGAGCAGTACTTC.

CDR3 nucleotide sequence: TGTGCCAGCAGCTTGGGCTATTCGGAAAAACTGTTTTTT. The encoded protein is CASSLGYSEKLFF. The chain recombines TRBV5-6 with TRBJ1-4, with D unresolved. Trimming took off 0 bases at V and 8 bases at J, with 8 bases between the two ends. CDR3 length: 13 amino acids. Germline assignment: CDR1 SGHDT and CDR2 YYEEEE. Full variable domain (rest looked up from reference TRBV5-6 and TRBJ1-4): DAGVTQSPTHLIKTRGQQVTLRCSPKSGHDTVSWYQQALGQGPQFIFQYYEEEERQRGNFPDRFSGHQFPNYSSELNVNALLLGDSALYLCASSLGYSEKLFFGSGTQLSVL.

This clone was counted a single time. This chain joins TRBV7-8 and TRBJ1-1; D gene uncertain. This CDR3 contains 13 residues. V was pared by 5 bases and J by 5 bases, with 12 bases between. Germline assignment: CDR1 SGHVS and CDR2 FQNEAQ. The CDR3, as DNA: TGTGCCAGCAGCCCCGCGCCGGGTACTGAAGCTTTCTTT. Its protein is CASSPAPGTEAFF.

The chain employs TRBV10-1 and TRBJ2-3, with unresolved D. Germline assignment: CDR1 WNHNN and CDR2 SYGVQD (reference sequence). V lost 0 bases and J 6 bases, leaving 10 bases between the germline ends. CDR3 length: 14 amino acids. The CDR3 region is CASSESPEADTQYF. The CDR3 nucleotides read TGCGCCAGCAGTGAGTCCCCTGAGGCCGATACGCAGTATTTT.

V usage is TRBV7-2 and J usage is TRBJ1-4, with D perhaps TRBD1 (6 bases). Germline assignment: CDR1 SGHTA and CDR2 FQGNSA. This CDR3 has 17 amino acids. Trimming cost V 0 bases and J 7 bases, with 18 bases left between them. The CDR3 DNA is TGTGCCAGCAGCTTAGCTACCCCGTTTCGGGGGCGTGAAAAACTGTTTTTT. Translation gives CASSLATPFRGREKLFF.

The V gene is TRBV2, the J gene TRBJ1-5; D unresolved. The V end was cut by 2 bases, the J end by 0 bases, with 5 bases between. Germline V gene lookup returns CDR1 SNHLY and CDR2 FYNNEI. CDR3 length equals 14 residues. The CDR3 loop is CASSEWGSNQPQHF. CDR3 coding DNA: TGTGCCAGCAGTGAATGGGGTAGCAATCAGCCCCAGCATTTT.

The rearrangement uses TRBV9 and TRBJ1-3, with no clear D. The V end lost 0 bases, the J end lost 4 bases, and 8 bases lay between the germline ends. The CDR3 is made up of 14 amino acids. The germline CDR1 and CDR2 sequences are SGDLS and YYNGEE. The CDR3 nucleotides read TGTGCCAGCAGCGTAGGGCGCTTAGGAAACACCATATATTTT. The encoded protein is CASSVGRLGNTIYF.

The chain is built from TRBV6-6 and TRBJ2-7, with 8 bases that match TRBD1. The germline V gene has CDR1 MNHNY and CDR2 SVGAGI (reference sequence). The CDR3 covers 15 residues. The V gene end was trimmed by 5 bases and the J gene end by 5 bases; junction bases not matched to a gene: 11. The CDR3 nucleotides read TGTGCCAGCAGTCCCGGAGGACCAGGGGGCCACGAGCAGTACTTC. This translates into CASSPGGPGGHEQYF.

This clone was counted once. This chain joins TRBV19 and TRBJ2-7, with TRBD2 as a possible D gene (6 bases). V dropped 5 bases and J dropped 3 bases, with 20 bases sitting between them. Germline loops: CDR1 LNHDA, CDR2 SQIVND (reference sequence). The CDR3 spans 16 residues. The CDR3 DNA reads as TGTGCCAGTAGTCCGAAATTCCGGGACTGGGTCTACGAGCAGTACTTC. Residues: CASSPKFRDWVYEQYF.

Written as DNA, the CDR3 is TGCAGCGTTGTGCGACAAGGGGGCACAGATACGCAGTATTTT. Translating it yields CSVVRQGGTDTQYF. The chain has TRBV29-1 and TRBJ2-3; tentatively, D is TRBD1 (5 bases). The CDR3 extends over 14 amino acids. Trimming shortened V by 4 bases and J by 1 base, and 12 bases separated the two germline ends. From germline, CDR1 is SQVTM and CDR2 ANQGSEA.

This chain links TRBV7-9 with TRBJ2-7; D is tentatively TRBD1 or TRBD2 (7 bases each). The V end was cut by 5 bases, the J end by 5 bases, with 25 bases between. This CDR3 is built from 17 residues. Per germline, CDR1 SEHNR and CDR2 FQNEAQ (reference sequence). The CDR3 DNA is TGTGCCAGCAGCCATCCAGGGGGGGGTCGAGGAAATGACGAGCAGTACTTC. Encoded protein: CASSHPGGGRGNDEQYF.

This chain connects TRBV7-9 to TRBJ1-2, with 8 bases aligning to TRBD1. The junction had 9 bases not matched to a gene; V was cut back by 1 base and J by 8 bases. The CDR3 is 15 residues long. Germline CDR1 and CDR2: SEHNR and FQNEAQ (reference sequence). The CDR3 sequence is CASSLVLQGAQGYTF. The CDR3 coding sequence is TGTGCCAGCAGCTTAGTTCTCCAGGGGGCGCAAGGCTACACCTTC.

This chain joins TRBV10-3 and TRBJ1-2; D might be TRBD1 (6 bases). This CDR3 spans 15 amino acids. V lost 4 bases, J lost 0 bases, and 12 bases lay in between. CDR1 is ENHRY and CDR2 is SYGVKD in the germline V gene. CDR3 in amino acids: CAISARTETNYGYTF. The CDR3 nucleotides are TGTGCCATCAGTGCCCGGACAGAAACTAACTATGGCTACACCTTC.

The chain recombines TRBV7-2 with TRBJ2-5; 8 bases are shared with TRBD1. From germline, CDR1 is SGHTA and CDR2 FQGNSA. The CDR3 is 13 amino acids. V lost 3 bases, J lost 6 bases, and 3 bases stayed unmatched. The DNA for the CDR3 is TGTGCCAGCAGCTTTGACAGGGGCCAGACCCAGTACTTC. Its protein is CASSFDRGQTQYF.

The V and J genes are TRBV27 and TRBJ2-3; D is ambiguous. Germline loops: CDR1 MNHEY, CDR2 SMNVEV (reference sequence). V was trimmed by 4 bases and J by 3 bases, leaving 8 bases between them. This CDR3 is built from 13 residues. CDR3 residues: CASSSLGTDTQYF. The DNA of the CDR3 is TGTGCCAGCAGTTCATTGGGGACAGATACGCAGTATTTT.

The V call is TRBV6-6, the J call TRBJ2-7; D possibly uses TRBD1 or TRBD2 (5 bases each). Between the trimmed V and J ends, which lost 0 bases and 5 bases, there was a span of 11 bases. This CDR3 spans 14 amino acids. Germline CDR1 is MNHNY and CDR2 is SVGAGI (reference sequence). DNA of the CDR3: TGTGCCAGCAGTTACTCAACGGGACCGGACGAGCAGTACTTC. The encoded protein is CASSYSTGPDEQYF.

This chain uses TRBV27 with TRBJ2-4; D is unclear. The CDR3 spans 15 residues. CDR1 and CDR2 from the germline V gene are MNHEY and SMNVEV (reference sequence). The V end was cut by 8 bases, the J end by 8 bases, with 22 bases between. This chain's CDR3 is CASSPTPVSLYIQYF. The DNA of the CDR3 is TGTGCCAGCTCGCCGACTCCAGTTAGTTTGTACATTCAGTACTTC.

The chain recombines TRBV9 with TRBJ2-5, with 11 nucleotides matching TRBD2. J was trimmed by 1 base and V by 1 base; bases with no gene match: 12. This CDR3 has 19 residues. From germline, CDR1 is SGDLS and CDR2 YYNGEE. The CDR3 spells CASSVTPTSGDSTQETQYF. The CDR3 DNA sequence: TGTGCCAGCAGCGTAACACCGACTAGCGGGGATAGCACCCAAGAGACCCAGTACTTC.